Listed below are T cell receptor beta chains from one sample, sequenced in a study of CD8 T cells in Susac syndrome. TCRdb analysed the immunoSEQ multiplex PCR reads with MiXCR anew, one entry per CDR3 protein. The table lists fewer than 200,000 distinct CDR3 sequences, approximately 95% of them singletons, with around 0.096% in the top ten. The sequencing sample was made of CD4+ T cells from PBMCs. These receptors all stem from a human donor in good health. Each CDR3 is given with its conserved first and last residue.

v_call	j_call	cdr3_aa
TRBV12-3/TRBV12-4	TRBJ1-6	CASSTPRGALHF
TRBV5-1	TRBJ2-2	CASSLAEGTGELFF
TRBV30	TRBJ1-4	CAWSLSRGFNEKLFF
TRBV6-4	TRBJ2-1	CASSSGTYNEQFF
TRBV3-1	TRBJ1-2	CASSRGEGYGYTF
TRBV28	TRBJ2-7	CASSAPGHEQYF
TRBV28	TRBJ2-3	CASRGGTSTDTQYF
TRBV6-5	TRBJ1-5	CASSYSRLHNQPQHF
TRBV29-1	TRBJ1-3	CSGRKGVSGNTIYF
TRBV3-1	TRBJ2-2	CASSRSPPPLTGELFF
TRBV30	TRBJ1-3	CACWTVSGNTIYF
TRBV7-9	TRBJ2-1	CASSSGRQPYNEQFF
TRBV7-2	TRBJ1-1	CASSPTGGLNTEAFF
TRBV12-3/TRBV12-4	TRBJ1-2	CASSLASPSNYGYTF
TRBV29-1	TRBJ2-7	CSVEKGSPHEQYF
TRBV28	TRBJ2-7	CASSLLGGVFEQYF
TRBV4-2	TRBJ2-5	CASSQERRETQYF
TRBV20-1	TRBJ1-6	CSAIMTGGLSPLHF
TRBV20-1	TRBJ2-2	CSARSTGTSGGWNTGELFF
TRBV10-3	TRBJ1-1	CAISELDRNTEAFF
TRBV4-2	TRBJ2-7	CASSQASKKSHEQYF
TRBV12-3/TRBV12-4	TRBJ1-1	CASRKTGGNTEAFF
TRBV2	TRBJ1-5	CASSAGQNNQPQHF
TRBV20-1	TRBJ1-1	CSARDRLGGTEAFF
TRBV29-1	TRBJ1-1	CSVVQRTEAFF
TRBV5-1	TRBJ1-2	CASSLTGDRGSHGYTF
TRBV28	TRBJ1-5	CASRGQGSNQPQHF
TRBV9	TRBJ2-3	CASGLAGSDTQYF
TRBV2	TRBJ1-6	CASSEDRDNSPLHF
TRBV3-1	TRBJ1-2	CASSQGARGHFGYTF
TRBV4-3	TRBJ1-2	CASSQIGVGGYTF
TRBV20-1	TRBJ1-2	CSASATYYGYTF
TRBV7-9	TRBJ1-1	CASTLISGGGRTFF
TRBV6-1	TRBJ1-5	CASEGSGNQPQHF
TRBV30	TRBJ1-6	CAWSPRGPNSPLHF
TRBV25-1	TRBJ2-7	CASTKGEGRIYEQYF
TRBV7-8	TRBJ2-2	CASSQTNLGELFF
TRBV5-1	TRBJ1-2	CASSLEARVYGYTF
TRBV19	TRBJ1-1	CASSISGTTEAFF
TRBV19	TRBJ2-1	CASTLGPQGEQFF
TRBV20-1	TRBJ2-7	CSAARDRGYEQYF
TRBV7-3	TRBJ1-1	CASSSGTGGTEAFF